These 10 T cell receptor beta chains share one sample of origin, sequenced in a study of blood T cell repertoires in COVID-19. The method was immunoSEQ multiplex PCR; TCRdb's version includes in-frame clones alone and lacks a portion of them. The profile shows 95,000 to 100,000 clones, less than 85% of them singletons. Specimen: peripheral blood. Receptor source: a woman aged 70-85 years with active or convalescent COVID-19.

The gene calls are TRBV30 and TRBJ1-2, with 7 bases matching TRBD1. The J segment lost 5 bases and the V segment lost 1 base, leaving 4 bases of the junction unmatched. The germline CDR1 and CDR2 sequences are GTSNPN and SVGIG (reference sequence). The CDR3 spans 13 residues. The CDR3 is CAWSAQTGYGYTF. The CDR3 bases are TGTGCCTGGAGTGCCCAGACAGGGTATGGCTACACCTTC.

The genes are TRBV7-2 and TRBJ2-7, with D tentatively TRBD2 (6 bases). V lost 5 bases to trimming and J lost 5 bases, with 16 bases between them. The germline gives CDR1 SGHTA, CDR2 FQGNSA. The CDR3 has 14 residues. The CDR3: CASSLGTHVHEQYF. CDR3 coding DNA: TGTGCCAGCAGCCTAGGGACTCACGTCCACGAGCAGTACTTC.

The gene calls are TRBV4-3 and TRBJ1-2; the D gene is possibly TRBD1 (5 bases). CDR3 length: 15 residues. Between the trimmed V and J ends, which lost 4 bases and 2 bases, there was a span of 14 bases. Germline V gives CDR1 LGHNA, CDR2 YSLEER. The CDR3, as DNA: TGCGCCAGCAGCCGTGGGGCAGTGCCCAACTATGGCTACACCTTC. Translation gives CASSRGAVPNYGYTF.

V gene TRBV11-2 combines with J gene TRBJ2-1, with TRBD2 matching over 13 bases. Trimming at V came to 0 bases and at J to 7 bases, leaving 9 bases not matched to a gene. The CDR3 extends over 18 amino acids. CDR1 SGHAT and CDR2 FQNNGV come from the germline V gene. In DNA form, the CDR3 reads TGTGCCAGCAGCTTAGATCGAGGACTAGCGGGAGTGTCAAATGAGCAGTTCTTC. Translated, it gives CASSLDRGLAGVSNEQFF. The full variable domain, with the rest looked up from reference TRBV11-2 and TRBJ2-1, is EAGVAQSPRYKIIEKRQSVAFWCNPISGHATLYWYQQILGQGPKLLIQFQNNGVVDDSQLPKDRFSAERLKGVDSTLKIQPAKLEDSAVYLCASSLDRGLAGVSNEQFFGPGTRLTVL.

The chain links TRBV5-4 to TRBJ2-1; D might be TRBD2 (5 bases). The CDR3 spans 15 residues. The germline V gene encodes CDR1 SGHNT and CDR2 YYREEE (reference sequence). V lost 4 bases and J 0 bases, leaving 11 bases between the germline ends. The CDR3 DNA reads as TGTGCCAGCAGCCCGGAGGTGAGCTCCTACAATGAGCAGTTCTTC. It is translated as CASSPEVSSYNEQFF.

This clone appeared once. This chain uses TRBV21-1 with TRBJ1-3; the table's TRBD1 call for D was not verified on the DNA. TRBV21-1 has pseudogene status. The CDR3 has 16 residues. This CDR3 is CASSLIDTVSGNTIYF. In DNA, the CDR3 is TGTGCCAGCAGCCTAATTGACACTGTCTCTGGAAACACCATATATTTT.

This clone was seen only a few times. V is TRBV21-1 and J is TRBJ2-3; the table's D call of TRBD2 was not tested on the DNA. TRBV21-1 is a documented pseudogene. The CDR3 runs 11 residues. The CDR3 bases are TGTGCCAGCAGCCCGAGAGATACGCAGTATTTT. This encodes CASSPRDTQYF.

The chain joins TRBV5-4 to TRBJ1-1; D call uncertain. V was cut by 2 bases and J by 0 bases, with 11 bases left in between. Looked up from germline, CDR1 is SGHNT and CDR2 is YYREEE (reference sequence). The CDR3 is made up of 15 amino acids. CDR3 loop: CASSLGGHLNTEAFF. For the CDR3, the DNA is TGTGCCAGCAGCTTAGGAGGTCACCTGAACACTGAAGCTTTCTTT.

This clone turned up a few times. J is TRBJ1-1 and V is TRBV5-1, with D possibly TRBD1 on 6 matching bases. Germline CDR1 is SGHRS and CDR2 is YFSETQ. The CDR3 runs 15 residues. Between the trimmed V and J ends, which lost 0 bases and 4 bases, there was a span of 13 bases. CDR3 sequence: CASSLGGQRFTEAFF. The CDR3 nucleotides read TGCGCCAGCAGCTTGGGGGGGCAGAGGTTCACTGAAGCTTTCTTT.

A word on this clone: The identical CDR3 is also encoded by other nucleotide sequences in the sample. V usage is TRBV18 and J usage is TRBJ1-1; D is unresolved. Germline V gives CDR1 KGHSH, CDR2 LQKENI. Deletions cut 3 bases from V and 1 base from J, with 6 bases between. The CDR3 covers 13 residues. CDR3: CASSPGGNTEAFF. Here the CDR3 DNA reads TGTGCCAGCTCACCGGGAGGGAACACTGAAGCTTTCTTT.